The clone carrying this T cell receptor (beta chain) was seen repeatedly, ten times or more. Its antigen remains unidentified. The ends lost 4 bases at V and 3 bases at J; junction bases unmatched: 5. There are 15 residues in the CDR3. The record originates from a study of T-cell reconstitution after alpha-beta-depleted transplantation in children. For TCRbeta, the library was prepared with unique molecular identifiers. Each CDR3 protein gets one entry after TCRdb re-called the PCR reads with MiXCR. This table has about 900,000 distinct CDR3 sequences, roughly 29% appearing once. Study results and caveats: Several hundred expanded graft clones reportedly supplied alpha-beta T cells about two months after transplant. Newly generated T cells supplied most T-cell counts and diversity one year post-transplant. In some patients, recipient T cells and intrathymic progenitors surviving conditioning explained high day-60 diversity.

This chain uses TRBV12-3 or TRBV12-4 with TRBJ1-2; TRBD1 matches 10 bases. Here the sequenced sample was PBMCs, mostly from graft donor cells, taken 360 days after TCRalphabeta/CD19-depleted stem cell transplant. The source of this sequence is a boy under two years old who had a stem cell transplant for SCID, so the T cells may come from the graft donor. The CDR3 region is CASSSPGTGDYGYTF. As DNA, the CDR3 is TGTGCCAGCAGTTCTCCCGGGACAGGGGACTATGGCTACACCTTC.